Below, 32 T cell receptor beta chains from the same sample are listed, as sequenced in a study of shared clonotypes between healthy human individuals. CD45RO-negative cells were positively selected for CCR7, leaving out terminally differentiated effector memory CD45RA+ cells. The method was immunoSEQ multiplex PCR; TCRdb's version includes in-frame clones alone and lacks a portion of them. This table holds about 2 million clones, just under 95% found once. Sequencing input: naive CD8+ T cells sorted from blood. These TCRs come from a man aged 18 to 35 in good health.

This clone was detected only once. The same CDR3 also results from other DNA sequences found in this sample. V usage is TRBV6-5 and J usage is TRBJ1-5; the match to TRBD1 covers 8 bases. V lost 6 bases to trimming and J lost 4 bases; unmatched junction nucleotides: 5. The CDR3 spans 14 residues. Germline-derived CDR1 and CDR2 are MNHEY and SVGAGI. Here the CDR3 DNA reads TGTGCCAGCAGCAACAGGGGGAGTAATCAGCCCCAGCATTTT. The encoded protein is CASSNRGSNQPQHF.

The V call is TRBV9, the J call TRBJ2-2; D gene ambiguous. Trimming took 0 bases from V and 6 from J, leaving 9 bases between them. Germline-derived CDR1 and CDR2 are SGDLS and YYNGEE. CDR3 length: 14 amino acids. The CDR3 loop reads CASSVEWGAGELFF. In DNA, the CDR3 is TGTGCCAGCAGCGTAGAGTGGGGTGCCGGGGAGCTGTTTTTT. Full variable domain (remainder filled in from reference TRBV9 and TRBJ2-2): DSGVTQTPKHLITATGQRVTLRCSPRSGDLSVYWYQQSLDQGLQFLIQYYNGEERAKGNILERFSAQQFPDLHSELNLSSLELGDSALYFCASSVEWGAGELFFGEGSRLTVL.

J is TRBJ1-4 and V is TRBV2; D possibly corresponds to TRBD1 (5 bases). This CDR3 comprises 14 residues. Trimming stripped 3 bases from V and 5 bases from J, with 10 bases between. The germline gives CDR1 SNHLY, CDR2 FYNNEI. The CDR3 is CASSDLQGNEKLFF. The CDR3 nucleotides read TGTGCCAGCAGTGACCTCCAGGGAAATGAAAAACTGTTTTTT.

This clone was observed a single time. Other DNA sequences in this sample translate to the same CDR3. V gene TRBV27 combines with J gene TRBJ2-1, with 8 bases matching TRBD2. The CDR3 covers 14 residues. In germline, CDR1 is MNHEY, CDR2 SMNVEV (reference sequence). Trimming took 3 bases from V and 8 from J; bases not matched to a gene: 6. The CDR3 DNA reads as TGTGCCAGCAGTTTCGTGGCGGGAGGCGATGAGCAGTTCTTC. It yields the protein CASSFVAGGDEQFF.

The CDR3 DNA is TGTGCCAGCAGTTTGTCAATTAAGACCGGGGAGCTGTTTTTT. Protein product: CASSLSIKTGELFF. V and J are TRBV27 and TRBJ2-2; D unclear. The germline CDR1 and CDR2 sequences are MNHEY and SMNVEV (reference sequence). Trimming left V 3 bases short and J 5 bases short, with 10 bases between. The CDR3 contains 14 residues.

Regarding this clone: A read error may produce the germline difference seen at one junction end. The chain employs TRBV28 and TRBJ1-6; D is uncertain. The CDR3 spans 12 residues. The germline CDR1 and CDR2 sequences are MDHEN and SYDVKM. The CDR3 region is CASSRGNPPLHF. The CDR3 DNA reads TGTGCCAGCAGCCGAGGTAATCCACCCCTCCACTTT. Based on the CDR3 plus reference TRBV28 and TRBJ1-6, the full variable domain is DVKVTQSSRYLVKRTGEKVFLECVQDMDHENMFWYRQDPGLGLRLIYFSYDVKMKEKGDIPEGYSVSREKKERFSLILESASTNQTSMYLCASSRGNPPLHFGNGTRLTVT.

The chain couples TRBV5-6 to TRBJ2-7; 8 bases are shared with TRBD1. In germline, CDR1 is SGHDT, CDR2 YYEEEE. Trimming removed 4 bases from V and 3 bases from J; junction bases left unmatched: 9. This CDR3 spans 15 amino acids. DNA for the CDR3: TGTGCCAGCAGCCCATCCGGGACAGGAATCTACGAGCAGTACTTC. Protein product: CASSPSGTGIYEQYF.

This clone was observed a handful of times. The same CDR3 can be traced to other DNA sequences in this sample. The V gene is TRBV7-9, the J gene TRBJ1-1; no reliable D call. There are 11 residues in the CDR3. The V end lost 3 bases, the J end lost 4 bases, and 3 bases lay between the germline ends. Germline CDR1 SEHNR, CDR2 FQNEAQ (reference sequence). The CDR3 reads CASSLGTEAFF. The DNA of the CDR3 is TGTGCCAGCAGCTTGGGCACTGAAGCTTTCTTT.

This clone was counted a single time. V and J are TRBV28 and TRBJ2-5, with D perhaps given as TRBD1 or TRBD2 (5 bases each). The CDR3 contains 15 residues. Trimming took off 3 bases at V and 5 bases at J, with 16 bases between the two ends. CDR1 and CDR2 from the germline V gene are MDHEN and SYDVKM. The CDR3 DNA reads as TGTGCCAGCAGTTTGACGGGGTGGGACGAGGAGACCCAGTACTTC. Translated, it gives CASSLTGWDEETQYF.

Turning to this clone: Other DNA sequences in this sample translate to the same CDR3. The chain couples TRBV6-1 to TRBJ1-5, with 11 bases that match TRBD1. CDR3 length equals 15 residues. In germline, CDR1 is MNHNS, CDR2 SASEGT. The trim removed 3 bases at V and 4 bases at J, leaving 2 bases unmatched. The CDR3: CASSEGTGGNQPQHF. DNA for the CDR3: TGTGCCAGCAGTGAGGGGACAGGGGGAAATCAGCCCCAGCATTTT.

This chain connects TRBV27 to TRBJ2-7; the match to TRBD1 covers 7 bases. The germline V gene encodes CDR1 MNHEY and CDR2 SMNVEV (reference sequence). The V segment lost 7 bases and the J segment 6 bases; nucleotides outside the gene matches: 9. The CDR3 has 13 amino acids. The DNA for the CDR3 is TGTGCCAGCACCTCGACAGGGTTGGGCGAGCAGTACTTC. It encodes CASTSTGLGEQYF.

This chain links TRBV7-9 with TRBJ2-1; D gene unclear. Per germline, CDR1 SEHNR and CDR2 FQNEAQ (reference sequence). V lost 5 bases and J 9 bases, leaving 11 bases between the germline ends. The CDR3 spans 12 residues. For the CDR3, the DNA is TGTGCCAGCAGCCCTCCGCCCCCTGAGCAGTTCTTC. Residues: CASSPPPPEQFF.

V is TRBV30 and J is TRBJ1-3; a weak D match, TRBD1 (6 bases). The CDR3 spans 15 residues. Trimming took 2 bases from V and 0 from J, leaving 11 bases between them. Germline V gives CDR1 GTSNPN, CDR2 SVGIG (reference sequence). The chain's CDR3 is CAWSQDSLSGNTIYF. Here the CDR3 DNA reads TGTGCCTGGAGTCAGGACAGTCTCTCTGGAAACACCATATATTTT.

The chain combines TRBV10-3 with TRBJ2-3, with D maybe TRBD2 (6 bases). This CDR3 is built from 14 residues. V was trimmed by 2 bases and J by 5 bases, leaving 11 bases between them. Germline V lookup: CDR1 ENHRY, CDR2 SYGVKD. As DNA, the CDR3 is TGTGCCATCAGTGAGCCGGACGGGGGAGATACGCAGTATTTT. Its translation: CAISEPDGGDTQYF.

This clone was detected only once. This sequence joins TRBV4-3 and TRBJ2-1; TRBD2 aligns across 10 bases. With 0 bases clipped from V and 4 bases from J, the junction kept 9 bases outside the gene matches. This CDR3 is 18 amino acids long. Germline assignment: CDR1 LGHNA and CDR2 YSLEER. Written as DNA, the CDR3 is TGCGCCAGCAGCCAAGATCCCCTAACTAGCGGGATTTACAATGAGCAGTTCTTC. Protein sequence: CASSQDPLTSGIYNEQFF.

The CDR3 loop is CAISEFDPAKNIQYF. The CDR3 region has the DNA TGTGCCATCAGTGAGTTCGATCCTGCCAAAAACATTCAGTACTTC. V is TRBV10-3 and J is TRBJ2-4; D gene ambiguous. The CDR3 totals 15 residues. Trimming removed 1 base at V and 1 base at J, with 8 bases between. Germline V CDR1 and CDR2: ENHRY, SYGVKD.

The chain couples TRBV5-1 to TRBJ1-1; D is possibly TRBD1 (5 bases). The CDR3 runs to 14 residues. Trimming left V 5 bases short and J 5 bases short, with 16 bases between. The germline gives CDR1 SGHRS, CDR2 YFSETQ. CDR3 bases: TGCGCCAGCAGACAGGCCAAGGAGTGGACTGAAGCTTTCTTT. Residues: CASRQAKEWTEAFF.

Notes on this clone: One junction end disagrees with the germline gene, perhaps due to a read error. The chain links TRBV5-1 to TRBJ1-1; no clear D gene. The CDR3 runs 12 residues. Germline V gene data show CDR1 as SGHRS and CDR2 as YFSETQ. This chain's CDR3 is CASSSSYTEAFF. The DNA of the CDR3 is TGCGCCAGTAGCTCAAGTTACACTGAAGCTTTCTTT.

The chain is built from TRBV19 and TRBJ1-2; 8 nucleotides align to TRBD1. V dropped 4 bases and J dropped 14; count of bases not matched to a gene: 6. The CDR3 runs 11 residues. Germline V gene sequence: CDR1 LNHDA, CDR2 SQIVND (reference sequence). This CDR3 is CASSTGQDETF. In nucleotides, the CDR3 is TGTGCCAGTAGTACGGGACAGGACGAGACCTTC.

The chain links TRBV4-1 to TRBJ2-3; no firm D call. Germline-derived CDR1 and CDR2 are MGHRA and YSYEKL. Trimming removed 0 bases from V and 3 bases from J, with 10 bases in between. CDR3 size: 15 residues. CDR3 DNA sequence: TGCGCCAGCAGCCAAGAAAGCGCGGCAACAGATACGCAGTATTTT. Its protein is CASSQESAATDTQYF.

The gene calls are TRBV18 and TRBJ2-5, with 8 nucleotides matching TRBD1. Germline-derived CDR1 and CDR2 are KGHSH and LQKENI. This CDR3 region has 14 residues. Germline trimming cut 5 bases from V and 2 bases from J; bases unmatched to any gene: 4. The CDR3 spells CASSSGTGQETQYF. The CDR3 coding sequence is TGTGCCAGCTCATCCGGGACAGGACAAGAGACCCAGTACTTC.

The genes are TRBV4-1 and TRBJ2-1; 13 nucleotides line up with TRBD2. CDR1 is MGHRA and CDR2 is YSYEKL in the germline V gene. The CDR3 runs 15 residues. Losses at the gene ends were 5 bases for V and 8 bases for J; bases not matched to a gene: 6. CDR3 in amino acids: CASSSTSGGRYEQFF. The CDR3 nucleotides read TGCGCCAGCAGCTCGACTAGCGGGGGGCGGTATGAGCAGTTCTTC.

The J gene is TRBJ2-3, the V gene TRBV30, with D unresolved. Per germline, CDR1 GTSNPN and CDR2 SVGIG (reference sequence). The CDR3 contains 11 residues. Trimming removed 3 bases at V and 4 bases at J, with 5 bases between. The CDR3 sequence: CAWSYADTQYF. The CDR3 nucleotides read TGTGCCTGGAGCTACGCAGATACGCAGTATTTT.

The chain couples TRBV19 to TRBJ1-2, with 11 bases fitting TRBD1. V lost 3 bases to trimming and J lost 7 bases; unmatched junction nucleotides: 4. Germline values: CDR1 LNHDA, CDR2 SQIVND (reference sequence). The CDR3 contains 14 residues. The DNA of the CDR3 is TGTGCCAGTAGTATGGGACAGGGGGAGTTTGGCTACACCTTC. Translation: CASSMGQGEFGYTF.

The rearrangement links TRBV5-1 to TRBJ2-3; 9 bases map to TRBD1. Trimming removed 0 bases from V and 0 bases from J; junction bases left unmatched: 5. The CDR3 contains 17 residues. CDR1 SGHRS and CDR2 YFSETQ come from the germline V gene. The CDR3 coding sequence is TGCGCCAGCAGCTTGGTAGGGACAGGGATTAGCACAGATACGCAGTATTTT. This codes for CASSLVGTGISTDTQYF.

The genes are TRBV15 and TRBJ2-7, with D perhaps TRBD1 or TRBD2 (5 bases each). The ends were cut back, 0 bases at V and 6 bases at J, with 15 bases in the middle. Germline loops: CDR1 LNHNV, CDR2 YYDKDF (reference sequence). This CDR3 region has 15 residues. The CDR3 region has the DNA TGTGCCACCAGCAGAGAATTCGACCTGGGACGCGAGCAGTACTTC. It is translated as CATSREFDLGREQYF.

This chain uses TRBV6-1 with TRBJ1-4; possibly TRBD1 for D (6 bases). CDR1 and CDR2 (germline): MNHNS, SASEGT. V shed 2 bases and J shed 8 bases, with 15 bases lying between them. CDR3 length equals 15 residues. CDR3 in amino acids: CASSERGAVNEKLFF. The CDR3 DNA reads TGTGCCAGCAGTGAAAGGGGGGCGGTTAACGAAAAACTGTTTTTT.

This clone showed up just once. The chain has TRBV29-1 and TRBJ2-2; 9 bases are shared with TRBD1. This CDR3 is 15 amino acids long. Unmatched junction bases numbered 10, after V lost 7 bases and J lost 4 bases. Germline-derived CDR1 and CDR2 are SQVTM and ANQGSEA. CDR3 sequence (DNA): TGCAGCGCCCATTTTTTGGACAGGGGCACCGGGGAGCTGTTTTTT. It specifies CSAHFLDRGTGELFF.

Of note for this clone: The junction differs from germline at one of its ends, possibly a read error. The J gene is TRBJ2-7, the V gene TRBV7-7; a possible D gene is TRBD1 (6 bases). Germline V gene lookup returns CDR1 SSHAT and CDR2 FNYEAQ (reference sequence). The CDR3 is 15 amino acids. CDR3 sequence (DNA): TGTGCTAGCAGCTTAGGGCCAGGGGCGTCCTACGAGCAGTACTTC. It codes for CASSLGPGASYEQYF.

This clone was detected a few times. V usage is TRBV4-1 and J usage is TRBJ1-1; D is unclear. With 1 base removed from V and 5 bases from J, the gap between germline ends came to 14 bases. Germline V gene sequence: CDR1 MGHRA, CDR2 YSYEKL. This CDR3 is 15 amino acids long. CDR3: CASSQVIGPRTEAFF. In DNA form, the CDR3 reads TGCGCCAGCAGCCAAGTTATCGGCCCGAGGACTGAAGCTTTCTTT.

This clone appeared a single time. CDR3 sequence (DNA): TGTGCCAGCAGTTCCCTTACCCCACAGGGAACTAATGAAAAACTGTTTTTT. This encodes CASSSLTPQGTNEKLFF. The chain couples TRBV27 to TRBJ1-4; TRBD1 might be the D (6 bases). Germline lookup yields CDR1 MNHEY and CDR2 SMNVEV (reference sequence). CDR3 length: 17 residues. With 4 bases removed from V and 1 base from J, the gap between germline ends came to 16 bases.

This chain uses TRBV2 with TRBJ1-1; no clear D gene. CDR1 SNHLY and CDR2 FYNNEI come from the germline V gene. V was pared by 0 bases and J by 4 bases, with 12 bases between. CDR3 length: 15 residues. CDR3: CASSEARVLSTEAFF. CDR3 sequence (DNA): TGTGCCAGCAGTGAAGCGCGGGTACTGAGCACTGAAGCTTTCTTT.